This T cell receptor beta chain was sequenced during a study of vaccination and CD4 T cells after COVID-19. The overall study: Following dose two, a median approximately 65 days (range 14 to 241) passed before post-vaccine samples were taken. Study findings and constraints: From a median of about 20 to 40, SARS-CoV-2-reactive clonotypes increased, though not significantly.

Regarding this clonotype: No antigen is known for it.

Sequencing of the DNA from cultured CD4+ T cells was carried out with the Oncomine TCR Beta short-read assay. Genomic DNA was extracted from cultured CD4+ T cells. TCRdb re-derived calls from the PCR reads in MiXCR, one entry per CDR3 protein. Of 4,500 or so distinct CDR3 sequences listed, under 25% are singletons. Treatment denoted: roughly nine-day PBMC culture with coronavirus spike peptide pools or control peptides (ViraFEST assay). In the ViraFEST assay, peptide-pool expansion preceded TCR sequencing of expanded clonotypes. Germline values: CDR1 WNHNN, CDR2 SYGVQD (reference sequence). There are 11 residues in the CDR3. The V and J ends lost 11 bases and 8 bases, in that order; junction bases with no gene match: 3.

The chain combines TRBV10-1 with TRBJ1-4, with TRBD1 identical over 9 bases. This receptor was obtained from a human donor who had recovered from COVID-19. Sequenced input: CD4+ T cells from blood, cultured in vitro. The CDR3 nucleotides read TGCGCCGGGACAGGGTACGAAAAACTGTTTTTT. This sequence encodes CAGTGYEKLFF.